This T cell receptor beta chain was sequenced for a study of T cells of healthy individuals. The CDR3 covers 12 residues. The ends were cut back, 10 bases at V and 6 bases at J, with 14 bases in the middle. Germline CDR1 and CDR2: MNHNS and SASEGT. TCRdb fed the 5' RACE reads into MiXCR, producing one record per CDR3 protein. The sample carries about 96,000 distinct CDR3 sequences, roughly a sixth recorded once. The V and J genes are TRBV6-1 and TRBJ2-3, with D possibly being TRBD2 (6 bases). This clonotype was obtained from a human donor in good health. The DNA of the CDR3 is TGTGCCATCGGGACTTTGGCGGATACGCAGTATTTT. Residues: CAIGTLADTQYF.